The 27 T cell receptor beta chains below come from one sample, sequenced in a study of beta chain features in type 1 diabetes. Sequenced material consisted of expressed TCRB transcripts (all of the isolated RNA was reverse transcribed). Produced via immunoSEQ multiplex PCR; TCRdb's table is partial and in-frame only. The sample shows hundreds of thousands of clones, roughly 12% of them seen only once. The sequenced sample consisted of naive CD4+ T cells from blood. These receptors were taken from a man aged 18 to 30 in good health.

The chain joins TRBV6-4 to TRBJ2-1; 8 bases line up with TRBD2. The germline gives CDR1 MRHNA, CDR2 SNTAGT. The CDR3 is 14 amino acids. The junction had 3 bases not matched to a gene; V was cut back by 5 bases and J by 3 bases. The CDR3 bases are TGTGCCAGCAGTCCAAGCGGGGGCTACAATGAGCAGTTCTTC. It translates to CASSPSGGYNEQFF.

This rearrangement joins TRBV6-5 to TRBJ2-3; the match to TRBD1 covers 7 bases. Germline lookup yields CDR1 MNHEY and CDR2 SVGAGI. J was trimmed by 2 bases and V by 4 bases; bases with no gene match: 3. The CDR3 extends over 14 amino acids. The CDR3: CASSWDRDTDTQYF. The CDR3 DNA is TGTGCCAGCAGTTGGGACAGAGACACAGATACGCAGTATTTT.

The chain has TRBV19 and TRBJ2-1; possibly TRBD2 for D (6 bases). V shed 2 bases and J shed 2 bases, with 13 bases lying between them. The CDR3 runs 16 residues. Germline V gene lookup returns CDR1 LNHDA and CDR2 SQIVND (reference sequence). The chain's CDR3 is CASSIIRDFTYNEQFF. The CDR3 coding sequence is TGTGCCAGTAGTATAATCCGGGACTTCACCTACAATGAGCAGTTCTTC.

The chain has TRBV20-1 and TRBJ2-7; weak D call: TRBD2 (5 bases). The V end was cut by 6 bases, the J end by 3 bases, with 9 bases between. Germline CDR1 is DFQATT and CDR2 is SNEGSKA (reference sequence). This CDR3 spans 11 amino acids. This CDR3 is CSATTNYEQYF. The CDR3 nucleotides read TGCAGTGCGACGACTAACTACGAGCAGTACTTC.

This chain joins TRBV7-9 and TRBJ1-2, with D hard to call. Germline assignment: CDR1 SEHNR and CDR2 FQNEAQ (reference sequence). V lost 2 bases and J 8 bases, leaving 18 bases between the germline ends. The CDR3 spans 15 residues. CDR3 in DNA: TGTGCCAGCAGCTTAAGTGTGCGACATAGGATAGGCTACACCTTC. It specifies CASSLSVRHRIGYTF.

This clone was recorded a few times. The gene calls are TRBV11-2 and TRBJ2-5; 7 bases map to TRBD2. Germline V gene sequence: CDR1 SGHAT, CDR2 FQNNGV. J was trimmed by 1 base and V by 4 bases; bases with no gene match: 9. This CDR3 is 16 amino acids long. The CDR3 nucleotides read TGTGCCAGCAGCTCCGGTACCGGGAGGTTCCAAGAGACCCAGTACTTC. Translated, it gives CASSSGTGRFQETQYF.

The J gene is TRBJ1-2, the V gene TRBV7-2, with 8 bases fitting TRBD1. V shed 5 bases, J shed 4 bases, and the junction held 3 bases outside the gene matches. Germline lookup yields CDR1 SGHTA and CDR2 FQGNSA. This CDR3 region has 13 residues. The CDR3 spells CASSQDRAYGYTF. The CDR3 region has the DNA TGTGCCAGCAGCCAGGACAGGGCCTATGGCTACACCTTC.

This sequence joins TRBV7-9 and TRBJ1-5; maybe TRBD1 (6 bases). The CDR3 sequence is 15 residues long. V lost 5 bases to trimming and J lost 7 bases, with 18 bases between them. CDR1 is SEHNR and CDR2 is FQNEAQ in the germline V gene (reference sequence). DNA for the CDR3: TGTGCCAGCAGCGCCGGAAGGGGGGGGCTACAGCCCCAGCATTTT. It yields the protein CASSAGRGGLQPQHF.

Here the CDR3 reads CASKGGSLNTGELFF. The CDR3 nucleotides read TGTGCCAGCAAGGGGGGGAGTTTGAACACCGGGGAGCTGTTTTTT. V and J are TRBV28 and TRBJ2-2, with a tentative D call TRBD2 (7 bases). Germline values: CDR1 MDHEN, CDR2 SYDVKM. Trimming removed 7 bases at V and 1 base at J, with 13 bases between. The CDR3 runs 15 residues.

This clone was detected a few times. CDR3 bases: TGTGCCAGCAGTCCTAACTTTGCCGGCGGCACTGAAGCTTTCTTT. It encodes CASSPNFAGGTEAFF. The chain employs TRBV7-9 and TRBJ1-1; the D is unclear. The germline CDR1 and CDR2 sequences are SEHNR and FQNEAQ (reference sequence). V shed 6 bases and J shed 4 bases, with 18 bases lying between them. The CDR3 covers 15 residues.

The V call is TRBV7-9, the J call TRBJ2-5, with a tentative D call TRBD1 (5 bases). Germline V gene data show CDR1 as SEHNR and CDR2 as FQNEAQ (reference sequence). This CDR3 region has 15 residues. Between the trimmed V and J ends, which lost 5 bases and 5 bases, there was a span of 18 bases. In nucleotides, the CDR3 is TGTGCCAGCAGCGCAGGCCCGCAGGGTCGGGAGACCCAGTACTTC. The encoded protein is CASSAGPQGRETQYF.

This clone was seen a handful of times. The chain combines TRBV5-1 with TRBJ1-4; possibly TRBD1 for D (5 bases). The CDR3 covers 14 residues. CDR1 is SGHRS, CDR2 YFSETQ, per germline. Trimming shortened V by 1 base and J by 1 base, and 5 bases separated the two germline ends. Here the CDR3 DNA reads TGCGCCAGCAGCTTGACAGGAACTAATGAAAAACTGTTTTTT. This gives the protein CASSLTGTNEKLFF.

The chain is built from TRBV29-1 and TRBJ1-3, with D possibly being TRBD1 (5 bases). CDR1 is SQVTM, CDR2 ANQGSEA, per germline. V was cut by 6 bases and J by 4 bases, with 16 bases left in between. CDR3 size: 14 residues. The CDR3 DNA sequence: TGCAGCGTAAGGACACAGATAATGGGAAACACCATATATTTT. Its protein is CSVRTQIMGNTIYF.

This clone has only a few counts. This chain joins TRBV7-2 and TRBJ1-2, with D possibly being TRBD1 (5 bases). This CDR3 has 15 amino acids. The germline V gene encodes CDR1 SGHTA and CDR2 FQGNSA. Deletions cut 5 bases from V and 3 bases from J, with 16 bases between. The CDR3 DNA reads TGTGCCAGCAGCATAGAAAACAGGCTCCACTATGGCTACACCTTC. Its protein product is CASSIENRLHYGYTF.

The V and J genes are TRBV18 and TRBJ1-5; TRBD1 aligns across 7 bases. V gave up 3 bases and J gave up 4 bases; unmatched junction bases: 3. This CDR3 has 14 residues. CDR1 is KGHSH, CDR2 LQKENI, per germline. This CDR3 reads CASSPTGQNQPQHF. The CDR3 coding sequence is TGTGCCAGCTCACCGACGGGACAGAATCAGCCCCAGCATTTT.

This chain joins TRBV28 and TRBJ1-6, with TRBD1 matching 7 bases. V dropped 10 bases and J dropped 10; count of bases not matched to a gene: 10. CDR3 length equals 13 residues. The germline CDR1 and CDR2 sequences are MDHEN and SYDVKM. CDR3 nucleotides: TGTGCCACGAAGACAGGGCCTTTGTCACCCCTCCACTTT. Its translation is CATKTGPLSPLHF.

This clone showed up just a few times. DNA for the CDR3: TGTGCCAGCAGCCCCAGGGTCGGTCAGCCCCAGCATTTT. This sequence encodes CASSPRVGQPQHF. The chain uses TRBV6-5 and TRBJ1-5; a weak D match, TRBD1 (5 bases). Looked up from germline, CDR1 is MNHEY and CDR2 is SVGAGI. The V gene lost 6 bases and the J gene lost 6 bases, with 12 bases spanning the gap. The CDR3 is 13 amino acids.

The V call is TRBV9, the J call TRBJ2-7; 7 bases agree with TRBD1. The V gene end was trimmed by 3 bases and the J gene end by 6 bases; junction bases not matched to a gene: 9. The CDR3 is 14 residues long. Germline CDR1 is SGDLS and CDR2 is YYNGEE. Here the CDR3 reads CASSADPDRAEQYF. The CDR3 bases are TGTGCCAGCAGCGCCGACCCCGACAGGGCCGAGCAGTACTTC.

This clone was seen a handful of times. The gene calls are TRBV28 and TRBJ2-7, with TRBD2 matching over 7 bases. CDR1 is MDHEN and CDR2 is SYDVKM in the germline V gene. The V and J ends lost 4 bases and 7 bases, in that order; junction bases with no gene match: 4. This CDR3 region has 12 residues. The CDR3 protein is CASSSGRAEQYF. CDR3 sequence (DNA): TGTGCCAGCAGTTCAGGGAGGGCAGAGCAGTACTTC.

This rearrangement joins TRBV19 to TRBJ2-1; tentatively, D is TRBD1 (6 bases). The CDR3 loop spans 15 amino acids. V was trimmed by 3 bases and J by 4 bases, leaving 13 bases between them. The germline CDR1 and CDR2 sequences are LNHDA and SQIVND (reference sequence). In DNA, the CDR3 is TGTGCCAGTAGTATCGAGCAGGGGAGTTACAATGAGCAGTTCTTC. It codes for CASSIEQGSYNEQFF.

This clone appeared a few times. This rearrangement joins TRBV7-9 to TRBJ2-6; D unresolved. V was clipped by 1 base and J by 3 bases, with 10 bases between them. The CDR3 extends over 16 amino acids. The germline gives CDR1 SEHNR, CDR2 FQNEAQ (reference sequence). CDR3 nucleotides: TGTGCCAGCAGCTTAGGGAGAATTGGTGGGGCCAACGTCCTGACTTTC. The encoded protein is CASSLGRIGGANVLTF.

The chain employs TRBV4-1 and TRBJ1-2; weak D call: TRBD1 (5 bases). Germline lookup yields CDR1 MGHRA and CDR2 YSYEKL. V was clipped by 1 base and J by 6 bases, with 9 bases between them. The CDR3 covers 13 residues. The chain's CDR3 is CASSQVDRDGYTF. Written as DNA, the CDR3 is TGCGCCAGCAGCCAAGTTGACAGAGATGGCTACACCTTC.

This clone was counted between two and nine times. The rearrangement uses TRBV18 and TRBJ1-1; possible D gene TRBD1, 6 bases. With 3 bases removed from V and 3 bases from J, the gap between germline ends came to 11 bases. Germline V gives CDR1 KGHSH, CDR2 LQKENI. There are 14 residues in the CDR3. In DNA form, the CDR3 reads TGTGCCAGCTCACCCTTAGGGGGGGACACTGAAGCTTTCTTT. Translated, it gives CASSPLGGDTEAFF.

This clone was counted a few times. The genes are TRBV9 and TRBJ1-3; TRBD1 aligns across 8 bases. V lost 2 bases to trimming and J lost 0 bases; unmatched junction nucleotides: 4. The germline gives CDR1 SGDLS, CDR2 YYNGEE. The CDR3 consists of 16 residues. The CDR3 DNA reads as TGTGCCAGCAGCGTCGGACAGGGTCTCTCTGGAAACACCATATATTTT. Protein: CASSVGQGLSGNTIYF.

This clone has more than one count but fewer than ten. The V and J genes are TRBV4-3 and TRBJ1-6; D gene ambiguous. Looked up from germline, CDR1 is LGHNA and CDR2 is YSLEER. V was shortened by 1 base and J by 8 bases, with 3 bases between the two germline ends. CDR3 length equals 12 residues. This chain's CDR3 is CASSQADSPLHF. The CDR3 bases are TGCGCCAGCAGCCAAGCCGATTCACCCCTCCACTTT.

V gene TRBV9 combines with J gene TRBJ1-4; D ambiguous. In germline, CDR1 is SGDLS, CDR2 YYNGEE. V dropped 0 bases and J dropped 5 bases, with 5 bases sitting between them. The CDR3 is made up of 13 amino acids. The CDR3 here is CASSVVGNEKLFF. CDR3 in DNA: TGTGCCAGCAGCGTAGTGGGCAATGAAAAACTGTTTTTT.

The chain recombines TRBV5-6 with TRBJ2-7, with D maybe TRBD1 (5 bases). The CDR3 is made up of 13 amino acids. The germline CDR1 and CDR2 sequences are SGHDT and YYEEEE. V lost 2 bases and J lost 6, with 12 bases in between. In DNA, the CDR3 is TGTGCCAGCAGCTTAATGTTAGGGGTCGAGCAGTACTTC. As protein: CASSLMLGVEQYF.